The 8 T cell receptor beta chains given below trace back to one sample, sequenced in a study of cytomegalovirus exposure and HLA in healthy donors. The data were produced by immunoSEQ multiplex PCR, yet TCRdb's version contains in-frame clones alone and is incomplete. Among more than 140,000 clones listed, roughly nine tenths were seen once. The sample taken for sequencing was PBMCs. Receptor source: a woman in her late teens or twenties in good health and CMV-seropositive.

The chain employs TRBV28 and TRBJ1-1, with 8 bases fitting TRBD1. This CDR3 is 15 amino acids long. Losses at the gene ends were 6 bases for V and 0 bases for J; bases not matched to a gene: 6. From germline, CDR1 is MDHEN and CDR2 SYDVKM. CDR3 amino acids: CASSTLQGVNTEAFF. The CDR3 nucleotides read TGTGCCAGCAGCACGCTACAGGGGGTGAACACTGAAGCTTTCTTT.

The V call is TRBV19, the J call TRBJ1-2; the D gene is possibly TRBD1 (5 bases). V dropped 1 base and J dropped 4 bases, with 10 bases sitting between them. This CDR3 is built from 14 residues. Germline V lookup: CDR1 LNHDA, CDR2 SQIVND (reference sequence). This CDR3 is CASSIGGQGYGYTF. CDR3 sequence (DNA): TGTGCCAGTAGTATAGGCGGCCAGGGCTATGGCTACACCTTC. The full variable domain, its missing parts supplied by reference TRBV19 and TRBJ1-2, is DGGITQSPKYLFRKEGQNVTLSCEQNLNHDAMYWYRQDPGQGLRLIYYSQIVNDFQKGDIAEGYSVSREKKESFPLTVTSAQKNPTAFYLCASSIGGQGYGYTFGSGTRLTVV.

In DNA, the CDR3 is TGTGCCAGCAGCCCCGTCGGTGTGACCGGGGAGCTGTTTTTT. Amino acids: CASSPVGVTGELFF. The chain is built from TRBV5-6 and TRBJ2-2; D gene ambiguous. V was clipped by 4 bases and J by 5 bases, with 12 bases between them. CDR1 and CDR2 (germline): SGHDT, YYEEEE. This CDR3 has 14 amino acids.

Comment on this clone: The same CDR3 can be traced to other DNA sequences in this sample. In DNA form, the CDR3 reads TGTGCCAGCTCCCCTGGGACTAGCGGGAGGGCAGATACGCAGTATTTT. Translating it yields CASSPGTSGRADTQYF. V gene TRBV11-3 combines with J gene TRBJ2-3; 16 bases agree with TRBD2. V shed 8 bases and J 4 bases; nucleotides not matched to a gene: 6. The CDR3 has 16 residues. Germline assignment: CDR1 SGHNT and CDR2 YENEEA.

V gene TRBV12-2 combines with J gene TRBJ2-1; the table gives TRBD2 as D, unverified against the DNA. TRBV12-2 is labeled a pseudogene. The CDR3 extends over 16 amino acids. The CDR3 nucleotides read TGTGCAAGTCTTCTCGGGCTAGCGGGCCGATACAATGAGCAGTTCTTC. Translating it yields CASLLGLAGRYNEQFF.

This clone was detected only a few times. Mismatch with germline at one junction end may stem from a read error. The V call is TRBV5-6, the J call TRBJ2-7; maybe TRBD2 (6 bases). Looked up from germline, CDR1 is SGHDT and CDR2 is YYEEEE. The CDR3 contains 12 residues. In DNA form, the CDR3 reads TGTGCCAGCAGCTCCTTTCAGGGACTTGGCGTCTTC. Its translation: CASSSFQGLGVF. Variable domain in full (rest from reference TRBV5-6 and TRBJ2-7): DAGVTQSPTHLIKTRGQQVTLRCSPKSGHDTVSWYQQALGQGPQFIFQYYEEEERQRGNFPDRFSGHQFPNYSSELNVNALLLGDSALYLCASSSFQGLGVFGPGTRLTVT.

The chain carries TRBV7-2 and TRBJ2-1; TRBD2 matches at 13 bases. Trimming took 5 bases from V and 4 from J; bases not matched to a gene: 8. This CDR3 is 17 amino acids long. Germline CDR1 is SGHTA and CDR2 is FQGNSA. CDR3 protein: CASSLSGTSGVYNEQFF. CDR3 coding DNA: TGTGCCAGCAGCCTTTCCGGGACTAGCGGGGTTTACAATGAGCAGTTCTTC.

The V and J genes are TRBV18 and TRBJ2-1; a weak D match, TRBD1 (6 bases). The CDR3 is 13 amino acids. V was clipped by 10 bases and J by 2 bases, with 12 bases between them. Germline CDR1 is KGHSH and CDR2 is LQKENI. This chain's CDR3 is CAIRRTAYNEQFF. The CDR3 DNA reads TGTGCCATCCGGCGGACAGCCTACAATGAGCAGTTCTTC.